At least ten counts were recorded for the clone carrying this T cell receptor beta chain. Its antigen is not identified. Amplified TCR beta CDR3 regions were obtained using RNA transcripts as template. The workflow started with a first-round RT-PCR run with HTBI primers and then moved on to a second-round multiplex PCR. TCRdb ran MiXCR on the multiplex PCR reads and lists one entry per CDR3 protein. Seen here are approximately 540,000 distinct CDR3 sequences, 39% observed once, and the top ten hold 3.5% to 5%. The entry originates in a study of Graves' ophthalmopathy and Graves' hyperthyroidism. General observations from the study: Most thyroid clonotypes with frequency above 0.001 were detected in blood too.

CDR1 ENHRY and CDR2 SYGVKD come from the germline V gene. The CDR3 has 15 residues. V gave up 2 bases and J gave up 4 bases, with 12 bases separating them. The sequence was collected from an adult man with Graves' hyperthyroidism. The material sequenced was peripheral blood or thyroid tissue (not recorded which). This chain uses TRBV10-3 with TRBJ1-5, with D unresolved. The chain's CDR3 is CAISEGPGSNQPQHF. The CDR3, as DNA: TGTGCCATCAGTGAGGGGCCTGGGAGTAATCAGCCCCAGCATTTT.